This record looks at one TCR beta chain sequence and its context. Antigen: not known. This sample is drawn from a study of OX40 agonist ivuxolimab in advanced cancers. Study at large: The patients' treatment was ivuxolimab, an agonistic anti-OX40 (CD134) antibody. General study results and limits: Partial responders treated at 0.1-3.0 mg/kg exhibited clonal expansion among the lowest measured.

V was shortened by 3 bases and J by 2 bases, with 14 bases between the two germline ends. The CDR3 runs 14 residues. Germline V gene sequence: CDR1 GTSNPN, CDR2 SVGIG (reference sequence). This table comes from immunoSEQ multiplex PCR, and its TCRdb copy is limited to in-frame clones, with some not included. Of several thousand clones in the sample, about 94% were seen once. The TCR was taken from an adult with an advanced solid tumor such as melanoma, head and neck, liver or kidney cancer. Sequenced here: CD4+ or CD8+ T cells sorted from blood, sampled in a trial of the OX40 agonist ivuxolimab. The genes are TRBV30 and TRBJ2-7, with D possibly matching TRBD2 (6 bases). CDR3 nucleotide sequence: TGTGCCTGGAGCCGCGGGGCCCCGACCTACGAGCAGTACTTC. It translates to CAWSRGAPTYEQYF.